A single sample is the source of the 6 T cell receptor beta chains below, sequenced in a study of regulatory T cells in long-lasting Graves disease. For TCR beta, libraries came from iRepertoire HTBI primers and Arm-PCR of CDR3 regions. TCRdb recomputed calls from the multiplex PCR reads with MiXCR, one row per CDR3 protein. The sample holds over 350,000 distinct CDR3 sequences, approximately 15% seen once. Time point described: newly diagnosed GD, antithyroid drugs for less than 3 months. Generation of the TCR library employed RNA extracted from PBMCs. These data are also associated with another study on T cells in Graves' hyperthyroidism and ophthalmopathy.

The sample was peripheral blood mononuclear cells (PBMCs), taken at new diagnosis, from a patient treated with antithyroid drugs. Source of these receptors: a woman aged 50 to 65 with Graves disease.

This clonotype came up many times. The chain combines TRBV11-3 with TRBJ2-7, with D tentatively TRBD1 or TRBD2 (5 bases each). V lost 5 bases, J lost 5 bases, and 10 bases lay in between. From germline, CDR1 is SGHNT and CDR2 YENEEA. The CDR3 is 12 amino acids. The CDR3 reads CASSPGTDEQYF. As DNA, the CDR3 is TGTGCCAGCAGCCCAGGGACCGACGAGCAGTACTTC. Supplemented by reference TRBV11-3 and TRBJ2-7, the full variable domain reads EAGVVQSPRYKIIEKKQPVAFWCNPISGHNTLYWYLQNLGQGPELLIRYENEEAVDDSQLPKDRFSAERLKGVDSTLKIQPAELGDSAVYLCASSPGTDEQYFGPGTRLTVT.

This clonotype turned up a few times. V usage is TRBV28 and J usage is TRBJ2-5; D ambiguous. The CDR3 has 15 residues. Trimming removed 7 bases from V and 4 bases from J, with 19 bases in between. Looked up from germline, CDR1 is MDHEN and CDR2 is SYDVKM. In nucleotides, the CDR3 is TGTGCCAGCACGAGAGGCAGTAACTTCGGAGAGACCCAGTACTTC. This translates into CASTRGSNFGETQYF.

This clonotype was seen repeatedly, ten times or more. The V gene is TRBV27, the J gene TRBJ2-7; either TRBD1 or TRBD2 may supply D (5 bases each). In germline, CDR1 is MNHEY, CDR2 SMNVEV (reference sequence). V was trimmed by 4 bases and J by 2 bases, leaving 12 bases between them. The length of the CDR3 is 14 residues. CDR3 residues: CASSSGTKPYEQYF. DNA for the CDR3: TGTGCCAGCAGTTCCGGGACGAAGCCCTACGAGCAGTACTTC.

This chain connects TRBV15 to TRBJ2-5; D is ambiguous. This CDR3 has 14 residues. CDR1 LNHNV and CDR2 YYDKDF come from the germline V gene (reference sequence). The germline V and J ends were trimmed by 1 base and 7 bases, with 13 bases remaining between them. In DNA form, the CDR3 reads TGTGCCACCAGCAGAGGGGCCAAAGATGGGACCCAGTACTTC. Protein sequence: CATSRGAKDGTQYF.

J is TRBJ1-2 and V is TRBV3-1; D possibly corresponds to TRBD1 (5 bases). Trimming removed 2 bases from V and 5 bases from J, with 12 bases in between. The CDR3 sequence is 14 residues long. Germline V gene lookup returns CDR1 LGHDT and CDR2 YNNKEL (reference sequence). CDR3 DNA sequence: TGTGCCAGCAGCCAAATGGGGGTGGGGTATGGCTACACCTTC. This translates into CASSQMGVGYGYTF.

The genes are TRBV10-1 and TRBJ1-5; maybe TRBD1 (6 bases). Germline CDR1 and CDR2: WNHNN and SYGVQD (reference sequence). The CDR3 is 13 residues long. V was trimmed by 8 bases and J by 5 bases, leaving 13 bases between them. The CDR3 protein is CASVRGGHQPQHF. The CDR3 DNA sequence: TGCGCCAGCGTACGAGGGGGTCATCAGCCCCAGCATTTT.